One sample yielded the 29 T cell receptor beta chains listed below, sequenced in a study of human T cells and chemical hapten exposure. Noted time point: patch test 1, 2 weeks after DPC sensitization. Treatment specified: therapeutic diphenylcyclopropenone sensitization with weekly scalp DPC. TCRdb analysed the RACE reads with MiXCR anew, one entry per CDR3 protein. The sample has some 94,000 distinct CDR3 sequences; roughly 12% are singletons. Sequenced here: whole blood, sampled in connection with sensitization to the hapten diphenylcyclopropenone (DPC). These receptors came from a woman between 40 and 50 years old with alopecia areata. Some clones in this sample may be carry-over from other donors' samples.

V gene TRBV9 combines with J gene TRBJ2-1; 13 bases are a match to TRBD2. The J segment lost 8 bases and the V segment lost 0 bases, leaving 5 bases of the junction unmatched. CDR3 length: 16 residues. Germline V lookup: CDR1 SGDLS, CDR2 YYNGEE. CDR3 sequence: CASSVGTSGRVDEQFF. The CDR3 DNA reads as TGTGCCAGCAGCGTAGGGACTAGCGGGAGAGTCGATGAGCAGTTCTTC.

In this sample, this clonotype turned up a few times. The J gene is TRBJ2-2, the V gene TRBV7-3; D is perhaps TRBD1 (6 bases). In germline, CDR1 is SGHTA, CDR2 FQGTGA. The V and J ends lost 6 bases and 0 bases respectively, with 17 bases between them. CDR3 length: 17 residues. The CDR3 reads CASSLSGTPTNTGELFF. The DNA of the CDR3 is TGTGCCAGCAGTCTCTCCGGGACACCCACGAACACCGGGGAGCTGTTTTTT.

This clonotype was counted many times. In DNA form, the CDR3 reads TGTGCCAGCATGCGGGGCCAGAATCTAAGGGACGGGAACACCATATATTTT. It specifies CASMRGQNLRDGNTIYF. The chain combines TRBV2 with TRBJ1-3, with TRBD1 as a possible D gene (5 bases). This CDR3 has 17 amino acids. CDR1 is SNHLY and CDR2 is FYNNEI in the germline V gene. Trimming shortened V by 7 bases and J by 7 bases, and 26 bases separated the two germline ends.

This clonotype was recorded a few times. The CDR3 here is CASSVGLASRDQYF. In nucleotides, the CDR3 is TGTGCCAGCAGCGTGGGACTAGCGAGCCGAGACCAGTACTTC. V is TRBV9 and J is TRBJ2-5, with 10 bases identical to TRBD2. This CDR3 region has 14 residues. Germline V gene data show CDR1 as SGDLS and CDR2 as YYNGEE. Trimming at V came to 2 bases and at J to 10 bases, leaving 8 bases not matched to a gene.

In this sample, this clonotype turned up a few times. V is TRBV3-1 and J is TRBJ2-1; 9 nucleotides line up with TRBD2. The trim removed 4 bases at V and 4 bases at J, leaving 11 bases unmatched. CDR3 length: 17 residues. Germline assignment: CDR1 LGHDT and CDR2 YNNKEL (reference sequence). The CDR3 region is CASSRTEGTSRYNEQFF. The CDR3 DNA follows: TGTGCCAGCAGCCGAACGGAAGGGACTAGCAGGTACAATGAGCAGTTCTTC.

This clonotype was counted many times. The rearrangement uses TRBV7-9 and TRBJ2-7; 8 bases fit TRBD1. The CDR3 covers 15 residues. Per germline, CDR1 SEHNR and CDR2 FQNEAQ (reference sequence). The J segment lost 0 bases and the V segment lost 5 bases, leaving 6 bases of the junction unmatched. CDR3 DNA sequence: TGTGCCAGCAGCCTGGGGGACAGGACCTCCTACGAGCAGTACTTC. This codes for CASSLGDRTSYEQYF.

The V gene is TRBV18, the J gene TRBJ2-7; D unclear. CDR1 and CDR2 from the germline V gene are KGHSH and LQKENI. V was shortened by 2 bases and J by 0 bases, with 8 bases between the two germline ends. This CDR3 comprises 14 residues. DNA of the CDR3: TGTGCCAGCTCACCATATGCCAGCTCCTACGAGCAGTACTTC. Translation: CASSPYASSYEQYF. The whole variable domain, remainder taken from reference TRBV18 and TRBJ2-7, is NAGVMQNPRHLVRRRGQEARLRCSPMKGHSHVYWYRQLPEEGLKFMVYLQKENIIDESGMPKERFSAEFPKEGPSILRIQQVVRGDSAAYFCASSPYASSYEQYFGPGTRLTVT.

The chain combines TRBV7-2 with TRBJ2-7; D could derive from TRBD1 or TRBD2 (5 bases each). Germline V CDR1 and CDR2: SGHTA, FQGNSA. CDR3 size: 15 residues. The V end was cut by 5 bases, the J end by 4 bases, with 18 bases between. As DNA, the CDR3 is TGTGCCAGCAGCCCAACCCGGGACGGGATTTACGAGCAGTACTTC. It codes for CASSPTRDGIYEQYF.

The V and J genes are TRBV3-1 and TRBJ2-2; 9 nucleotides line up with TRBD1. There are 15 residues in the CDR3. Looked up from germline, CDR1 is LGHDT and CDR2 is YNNKEL (reference sequence). J lost 6 bases, V lost 3 bases, and 5 bases had no gene match. CDR3 in amino acids: CASSQGTGQSGELFF. In DNA form, the CDR3 reads TGTGCCAGCAGCCAGGGGACAGGGCAGTCCGGGGAGCTGTTTTTT.

The chain recombines TRBV5-1 with TRBJ2-2; TRBD2 matches 7 bases. Germline loops: CDR1 SGHRS, CDR2 YFSETQ. This CDR3 region has 17 residues. J was trimmed by 4 bases and V by 4 bases; bases with no gene match: 13. The CDR3 region is CASSPVKSGIGTGELFF. CDR3 in DNA: TGCGCCAGCAGCCCAGTCAAAAGCGGGATCGGCACCGGGGAGCTGTTTTTT.

This clonotype was counted at least ten times. V and J are TRBV20-1 and TRBJ2-7; D call uncertain. Germline V gene lookup returns CDR1 DFQATT and CDR2 SNEGSKA (reference sequence). V was trimmed by 2 bases and J by 3 bases, leaving 11 bases between them. CDR3 length: 13 amino acids. The CDR3 nucleotides read TGCAGTGCTAGAATCCCTGGGGTCTACGAGCAGTACTTC. This encodes CSARIPGVYEQYF.

This clonotype was picked up many times. The rearrangement uses TRBV20-1 and TRBJ2-1, with a possible D match to TRBD2 (6 bases). CDR3 size: 11 residues. Germline-derived CDR1 and CDR2 are DFQATT and SNEGSKA (reference sequence). Trimming stripped 5 bases from V and 10 bases from J, with 12 bases between. The CDR3 sequence is CSALSGREQFF. CDR3 DNA sequence: TGCAGTGCTCTTAGCGGAAGGGAGCAGTTCTTC.

The V call is TRBV12-3 or TRBV12-4, the J call TRBJ2-5; tentatively, D is TRBD1 (6 bases). This CDR3 spans 13 amino acids. Trimming left V 4 bases short and J 7 bases short, with 13 bases between. The CDR3 protein is CASSYGRGGTQYF. The DNA for the CDR3 is TGTGCCAGCAGTTACGGCAGGGGTGGGACCCAGTACTTC.

Many counts were recorded for this clonotype. V gene TRBV10-3 combines with J gene TRBJ2-1; D call uncertain. Germline CDR1 ENHRY, CDR2 SYGVKD. V gave up 6 bases and J gave up 7 bases, with 13 bases separating them. This CDR3 has 13 residues. CDR3 nucleotide sequence: TGTGCCATCAGAAGTCTACCCCAGAATGAGCAGTTCTTC. Protein: CAIRSLPQNEQFF.

Details on this clonotype: This may stem from a read error, because a much larger clone lies one nucleotide away. The chain is built from TRBV7-2 and TRBJ2-5; 10 bases are a match to TRBD2. Germline CDR1 is SGHTA and CDR2 is FQGNSA. This CDR3 contains 16 residues. The CDR3 bases are TGTGCCAGCAGCTCAAATCTTAGCGGGAGGCTTGAGACCCAGAACTTC. Its protein product is CASSSNLSGRLETQNF.

This clonotype occurred many times. V usage is TRBV7-9 and J usage is TRBJ2-5; 8 nucleotides agree with TRBD2. This CDR3 has 16 amino acids. V was clipped by 0 bases and J by 1 base; unmatched bases: 4. Germline lookup yields CDR1 SEHNR and CDR2 FQNEAQ (reference sequence). The CDR3, as DNA: TGTGCCAGCAGCTTAGCAAGCGGGAGTTCCCAAGAGACCCAGTACTTC. It encodes CASSLASGSSQETQYF.

This clonotype appeared many times. This sequence joins TRBV11-2 and TRBJ2-7, with 7 bases fitting TRBD2. V lost 2 bases and J lost 3; bases outside the gene matches: 7. The germline CDR1 and CDR2 sequences are SGHAT and FQNNGV. This CDR3 is built from 15 residues. CDR3 sequence: CASSLRASGYYEQYF. The CDR3 DNA sequence: TGTGCCAGCAGCTTAAGGGCTAGCGGTTACTACGAGCAGTACTTC.

This clonotype was found a few times. V usage is TRBV7-2 and J usage is TRBJ1-2; D not certain. This CDR3 is 16 amino acids long. V shed 5 bases and J shed 3 bases, with 19 bases lying between them. Per germline, CDR1 SGHTA and CDR2 FQGNSA. In DNA, the CDR3 is TGTGCCAGCAGCCCCCAAGGTGGTCGGACCGACTATGGCTACACCTTC. Residues: CASSPQGGRTDYGYTF.

The chain joins TRBV7-6 to TRBJ1-3; TRBD1 aligns across 7 bases. This CDR3 contains 14 residues. The V gene's germline CDR1 is SGHVS and CDR2 FNYEAQ. With V trimmed by 3 bases and J by 6 bases, 5 bases remained unmatched. This CDR3 reads CASSFWQGENTIYF. The CDR3 DNA follows: TGTGCCAGCAGCTTTTGGCAGGGGGAAAACACCATATATTTT.

This sequence joins TRBV6-2 or TRBV6-3 and TRBJ2-1; TRBD1 matches at 10 bases. This CDR3 region has 16 residues. Germline V gene data show CDR1 as MNHEY and CDR2 as SVGEGT. The V gene end was trimmed by 4 bases and the J gene end by 8 bases; junction bases not matched to a gene: 11. In DNA form, the CDR3 reads TGTGCCAGCAGTTCCCCATCCCGGGACAGGGGTGATGAGCAGTTCTTC. Amino acid sequence: CASSSPSRDRGDEQFF.

V gene TRBV24-1 combines with J gene TRBJ2-2; D perhaps matches TRBD2 (6 bases). This CDR3 region has 15 residues. In germline, CDR1 is KGHDR, CDR2 SFDVKD. V was cut by 6 bases and J by 3 bases, with 13 bases left in between. CDR3 sequence reads: CATSPGGSDTGELFF. DNA of the CDR3: TGTGCCACCAGTCCCGGGGGAAGTGACACCGGGGAGCTGTTTTTT.

The count of this clonotype is one. The chain joins TRBV28 to TRBJ2-7; TRBD2 might be the D (6 bases). CDR3 length: 12 residues. Trimming removed 0 bases from V and 6 bases from J, with 6 bases in between. The V gene's germline CDR1 is MDHEN and CDR2 SYDVKM. In DNA, the CDR3 is TGTGCCAGCAGTTTATGGGGGGGCGAGCAGTACTTC. Residues: CASSLWGGEQYF.

This rearrangement joins TRBV28 to TRBJ2-1; 14 bases agree with TRBD2. Germline CDR1 MDHEN, CDR2 SYDVKM. The CDR3 length is 21 residues. J gave up 4 bases and V 5 bases, and 19 bases lay outside the gene matches. As DNA, the CDR3 is TGTGCCAGCAGTACCCGAAATTTCGGACTAGCGGGAGGCCAGGGGTACAATGAGCAGTTCTTC. It translates to CASSTRNFGLAGGQGYNEQFF. The full variable domain, completed using reference TRBV28 and TRBJ2-1, is DVKVTQSSRYLVKRTGEKVFLECVQDMDHENMFWYRQDPGLGLRLIYFSYDVKMKEKGDIPEGYSVSREKKERFSLILESASTNQTSMYLCASSTRNFGLAGGQGYNEQFFGPGTRLTVL.

The chain is built from TRBV28 and TRBJ1-2; a possible D gene is TRBD1 (5 bases). This CDR3 is 13 amino acids long. The V gene's germline CDR1 is MDHEN and CDR2 SYDVKM. With 3 bases removed from V and 7 bases from J, the gap between germline ends came to 12 bases. The CDR3 here is CASSFGGALGYTF. The DNA of the CDR3 is TGTGCCAGCAGTTTCGGTGGGGCACTTGGCTACACCTTC.

V usage is TRBV12-3 or TRBV12-4 and J usage is TRBJ2-3; tentatively, D is TRBD1 (6 bases). V was trimmed by 4 bases and J by 5 bases, leaving 13 bases between them. The length of the CDR3 is 14 residues. CDR3 in DNA: TGTGCCAGCAGTTACGCAGGGGCCCGAGATACGCAGTATTTT. Its protein product is CASSYAGARDTQYF.

This chain links TRBV3-1 with TRBJ2-7; D is uncertain. V lost 1 base and J lost 3, with 7 bases in between. This CDR3 is 13 amino acids long. CDR1 is LGHDT, CDR2 YNNKEL, per germline (reference sequence). CDR3 residues: CASSQGAVYEQYF. CDR3 in DNA: TGTGCCAGCAGCCAAGGGGCGGTCTACGAGCAGTACTTC.

The chain carries TRBV11-2 and TRBJ2-1, with 14 positions matching TRBD2. Germline lookup yields CDR1 SGHAT and CDR2 FQNNGV. CDR3 length: 18 residues. The ends lost 6 bases at V and 3 bases at J; junction bases unmatched: 10. The CDR3 is CASRPISGTSGSYNEQFF. The CDR3 bases are TGTGCCAGCAGACCAATTTCCGGGACTAGCGGGAGCTACAATGAGCAGTTCTTC.

This chain joins TRBV7-2 and TRBJ1-1; unclear D gene. This CDR3 spans 12 amino acids. V was clipped by 2 bases and J by 6 bases, with 7 bases between them. CDR1 is SGHTA and CDR2 is FQGNSA in the germline V gene. The CDR3 DNA follows: TGTGCCAGCAGCTTATTATACGCTGAAGCTTTCTTT. Residues: CASSLLYAEAFF.

The CDR3 bases are TGTGCCAGCAGTCCGAGCGGGGAGCAGTATTTT. Amino acid sequence: CASSPSGEQYF. This rearrangement joins TRBV6-6 to TRBJ2-3; 7 bases match TRBD2. The CDR3 is 11 residues long. J was trimmed by 11 bases and V by 5 bases; bases with no gene match: 4. In germline, CDR1 is MNHNY, CDR2 SVGAGI (reference sequence).